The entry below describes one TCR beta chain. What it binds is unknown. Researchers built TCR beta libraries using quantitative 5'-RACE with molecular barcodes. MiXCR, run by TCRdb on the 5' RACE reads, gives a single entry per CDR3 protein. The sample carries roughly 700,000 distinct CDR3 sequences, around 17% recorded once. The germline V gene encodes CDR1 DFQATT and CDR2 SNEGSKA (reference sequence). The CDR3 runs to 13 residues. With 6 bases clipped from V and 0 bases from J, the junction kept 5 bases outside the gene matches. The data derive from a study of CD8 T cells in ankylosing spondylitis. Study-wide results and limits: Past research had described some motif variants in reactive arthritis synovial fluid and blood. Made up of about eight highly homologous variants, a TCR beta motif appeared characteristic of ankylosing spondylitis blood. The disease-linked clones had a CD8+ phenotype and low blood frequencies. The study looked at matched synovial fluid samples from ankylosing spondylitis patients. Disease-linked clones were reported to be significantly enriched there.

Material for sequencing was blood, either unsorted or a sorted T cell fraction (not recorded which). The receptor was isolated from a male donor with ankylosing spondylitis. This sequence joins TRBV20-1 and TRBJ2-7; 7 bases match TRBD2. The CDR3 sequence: CSAKTGGSYEQYF. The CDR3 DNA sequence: TGCAGTGCAAAAACGGGAGGCTCCTACGAGCAGTACTTC.